Presented here are 15 T cell receptor beta chains from one specimen sequenced in a study of T cell repertoires in cytomegalovirus infection (dated by TCRdb to the late 2010s). The label giving this sample's treatment or condition can be read as: in vitro stimulation with specific CMV peptide epitopes to enrich CMV-specific T cells. Sequenced on an Illumina HiSeq 1500. TCRdb trimmed public reads at Q25 via fastp, called clones via MiXCR and kept in-frame beta chains. For every CDR3 protein sequence, its rows merge into one entry that carries the most common genes and DNA. The table for this sample lists some 270,000 distinct CDR3 sequences; less than 25% of them were counted only once. The ten largest clones represent about 20% of the sample. No antigen has been assigned to these receptors. The specimen was cultured PBMCs, collected from culture after CMV antigen stimulation. The source is a human donor in good health (CMV status not recorded). Some clones in this sample may be carry-over from other donors' samples.

This chain links TRBV10-3 with TRBJ2-3, with D possibly TRBD2 on 6 matching bases. Germline V lookup: CDR1 ENHRY, CDR2 SYGVKD. V dropped 11 bases and J dropped 0 bases, with 15 bases sitting between them. This CDR3 has 14 residues. The CDR3 region has the DNA TGTGCCTCAGCCCGGGAGTATAGCACAGATACGCAGTATTTT. Amino acid sequence: CASAREYSTDTQYF.

The rearrangement uses TRBV19 and TRBJ1-2, with no clear D. The ends were cut back, 5 bases at V and 7 bases at J, with 14 bases in the middle. The length of the CDR3 is 13 residues. Germline lookup yields CDR1 LNHDA and CDR2 SQIVND (reference sequence). CDR3 DNA: TGTGCCAGTAGTCCTGGCCCAACACCTGGCTACACCTTC. Protein sequence: CASSPGPTPGYTF.

The chain is built from TRBV7-2 and TRBJ2-2, with TRBD1 identical over 12 bases. The CDR3 covers 15 residues. J lost 5 bases, V lost 4 bases, and 2 bases had no gene match. CDR1 and CDR2 from the germline V gene are SGHTA and FQGNSA. CDR3 bases: TGTGCCAGCAGCTGGGACAGGGGGCGGACCGGGGAGCTGTTTTTT. Its translation: CASSWDRGRTGELFF.

This clonotype was observed at least ten times. The chain couples TRBV7-6 to TRBJ2-1; 9 bases line up with TRBD2. The CDR3 length is 15 residues. From germline, CDR1 is SGHVS and CDR2 FNYEAQ. Unmatched junction bases numbered 7, after V lost 1 base and J lost 9 bases. The chain's CDR3 is CASSLGAGGPGEQFF. DNA for the CDR3: TGTGCCAGCAGCTTAGGTGCGGGAGGGCCCGGTGAGCAGTTCTTC.

This clonotype has just one count. The chain is built from TRBV4-1 and TRBJ2-1, with unresolved D. V dropped 2 bases and J dropped 8 bases, with 10 bases sitting between them. Germline-derived CDR1 and CDR2 are MGHRA and YSYEKL. The CDR3 totals 13 residues. The CDR3 loop is CASSQPDGDEQFF. The CDR3 DNA reads as TGCGCCAGCAGCCAACCTGACGGAGATGAGCAGTTCTTC.

This clonotype was detected a few times. The chain carries TRBV19 and TRBJ2-3; TRBD2 is a possible D gene (5 bases). The ends were cut back, 5 bases at V and 5 bases at J, with 14 bases in the middle. The CDR3 contains 14 residues. Germline-derived CDR1 and CDR2 are LNHDA and SQIVND (reference sequence). CDR3 loop: CASSSQEAIDTQYF. DNA for the CDR3: TGTGCCAGTAGTTCCCAGGAGGCCATAGATACGCAGTATTTT.

This clonotype appeared many times. This sequence joins TRBV7-2 and TRBJ2-2, with 9 positions matching TRBD1. Germline V gene lookup returns CDR1 SGHTA and CDR2 FQGNSA. After removal of 3 bases from V and 1 base from J, the junction contained 6 bases not matched to a gene. The CDR3 is 17 residues long. CDR3 DNA sequence: TGTGCCAGCAGCTTGACGACAGGGGGTTGGAACACCGGGGAGCTGTTTTTT. Translating gives CASSLTTGGWNTGELFF.

The rearrangement uses TRBV20-1 and TRBJ1-5, with D tentatively TRBD1 (6 bases). This CDR3 region has 15 residues. Germline V gene lookup returns CDR1 DFQATT and CDR2 SNEGSKA (reference sequence). V was pared by 3 bases and J by 4 bases, with 16 bases between. This CDR3 reads CSASAWGTPNQPQHF. As DNA, the CDR3 is TGCAGTGCTAGCGCATGGGGGACACCGAATCAGCCCCAGCATTTT.

In its sample, this clonotype was seen a few times. As DNA, the CDR3 is TGTGCCAGCTTGGCTAGCGGGACAAATGAGCAGTTCTTC. Translation gives CASLASGTNEQFF. The chain employs TRBV18 and TRBJ2-1; 9 nucleotides align to TRBD2. V shed 7 bases, J shed 7 bases, and the junction held 5 bases outside the gene matches. The CDR3 contains 13 residues. Germline CDR1 is KGHSH and CDR2 is LQKENI.

The CDR3 sequence: CASSYSRGSRSEQYF. Here the CDR3 DNA reads TGTGCCAGCAGTTACTCTCGAGGGAGCAGGTCCGAGCAGTACTTC. The chain has TRBV6-5 and TRBJ2-7; maybe TRBD2 (5 bases). The V end lost 0 bases, the J end lost 6 bases, and 15 bases lay between the germline ends. The CDR3 consists of 15 residues. Germline V gene sequence: CDR1 MNHEY, CDR2 SVGAGI.

The V gene is TRBV25-1, the J gene TRBJ1-1; TRBD1 is a possible D gene (6 bases). The germline V gene encodes CDR1 MGHDK and CDR2 SYGVNS. The ends were cut back, 4 bases at V and 0 bases at J, with 15 bases in the middle. The CDR3 contains 16 residues. The CDR3 coding sequence is TGTGCCAGCAGTGCCCAAGGGGGAGGGATGAACACTGAAGCTTTCTTT. It specifies CASSAQGGGMNTEAFF.

This clonotype was found a few times. For the CDR3, the DNA is TGCAGCGTTCAACAGGGGGCGTGGAATGAGCAGTTCTTC. Translated: CSVQQGAWNEQFF. The J gene is TRBJ2-1, the V gene TRBV29-1, with TRBD1 identical over 9 bases. This CDR3 comprises 13 residues. Germline loops: CDR1 SQVTM, CDR2 ANQGSEA. V lost 5 bases and J lost 7; bases outside the gene matches: 6.

This chain uses TRBV20-1 with TRBJ2-5; no clear D. Germline CDR1 and CDR2: DFQATT and SNEGSKA (reference sequence). Deletions cut 0 bases from V and 7 bases from J, with 18 bases between. This CDR3 has 15 amino acids. The DNA for the CDR3 is TGCAGTGCTAGAGATATTTTTAGGACCGCCGGGACCCAGTACTTC. This sequence encodes CSARDIFRTAGTQYF.

This chain links TRBV12-3 or TRBV12-4 with TRBJ2-1; unclear D gene. The CDR3 runs to 11 residues. Trimming left V 6 bases short and J 7 bases short, with 7 bases between. CDR3 bases: TGTGCCAGCAGCTGGAGAAATGAGCAGTTCTTC. Encoded protein: CASSWRNEQFF.

CDR3 sequence: CASSQVGSGGEKAFF. CDR3 in DNA: TGCGCCAGCAGCCAAGTCGGGTCGGGGGGAGAGAAAGCTTTCTTT. The chain links TRBV4-3 to TRBJ1-1; D possibly corresponds to TRBD1 (5 bases). The CDR3 sequence is 15 residues long. Germline-derived CDR1 and CDR2 are LGHNA and YSLEER. V was trimmed by 1 base and J by 9 bases, leaving 18 bases between them.